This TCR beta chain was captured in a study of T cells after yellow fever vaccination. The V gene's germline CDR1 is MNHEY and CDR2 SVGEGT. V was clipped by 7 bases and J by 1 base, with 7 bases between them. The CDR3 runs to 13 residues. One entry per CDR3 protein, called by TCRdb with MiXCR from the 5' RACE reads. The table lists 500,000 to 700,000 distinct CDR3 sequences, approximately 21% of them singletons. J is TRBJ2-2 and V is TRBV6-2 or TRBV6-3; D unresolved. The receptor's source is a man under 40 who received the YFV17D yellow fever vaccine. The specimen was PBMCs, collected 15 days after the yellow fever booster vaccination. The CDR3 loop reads CASMWRNTGELFF. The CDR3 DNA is TGTGCCAGCATGTGGAGGAACACCGGGGAGCTGTTTTTT.